The clone carrying this T cell receptor beta chain was seen only a few times. The antigen is not known. Trimming took off 3 bases at V and 0 bases at J, with 15 bases between the two ends. The length of the CDR3 is 16 residues. Germline V CDR1 and CDR2: LNHDA, SQIVND (reference sequence). The data stem from a study of beta chain features in type 1 diabetes. Isolated RNA was reverse transcribed in full, so expressed TCRB transcripts were sequenced. Some clones are missing from TCRdb's copy, which holds only in-frame ones; the method was immunoSEQ multiplex PCR. The table includes about 620,000 clones, around a sixth detected once. Study outcomes and limitations: The cDNA sequencing approach could over-represent high-TCR-expressing cells.

The rearrangement uses TRBV19 and TRBJ2-7; D remains ambiguous. This sequence was found in a man aged 18 to 29 in good health. Sequenced sample: naive CD4+ T cells from blood. This chain's CDR3 is CASSIRENEPSYEQYF. In DNA, the CDR3 is TGTGCCAGTAGTATCCGAGAAAACGAACCCTCCTACGAGCAGTACTTC.